Listed below are T cell receptor beta chains from one sample, sequenced in a study of blood T cell repertoires in COVID-19. Sequencing used immunoSEQ multiplex PCR; TCRdb keeps in-frame clones, though not all of them. The sample includes roughly 220,000 clones, about 78% of them seen just once. Sequenced sample: peripheral blood. The receptors here all came from a woman aged 70-85 years with acute or convalescent COVID-19. Both conserved end residues are part of each CDR3. D genes are given only for firm matches. Clone size, where shown, is once, few, many, or a class for clones that have expanded.

NA	TRBD1	TRBJ2-1	TRBV5-1	TGCGCCAGCAGCGGAGAGACAGGGCAGTCCTCCTACAATGAGCAGTTCTTC	CASSGETGQSSYNEQFF
NA	TRBD1	TRBJ1-2	TRBV13	TGTGCCAGCAGCCGACAGGGGTACTATGGCTACACCTTC	CASSRQGYYGYTF
NA	NA	TRBJ2-5	TRBV6-5	TGTGCCAGCAGGGCCCTCCCGTACCAAGAGACCCAGTACTTC	CASRALPYQETQYF
NA	NA	TRBJ2-2	TRBV5-4	TGTGCCAGCAGCGGGCCATACTTCGGCCAGCCGAACACCGGGGAGCTGTTTTTT	CASSGPYFGQPNTGELFF
NA	TRBD1	TRBJ2-3	TRBV3-1/TRBV3-2	TGTGCCAGCAGCCAACCGGGACAGGGGAGAGATACGCAGTATTTT	CASSQPGQGRDTQYF
NA	TRBD2	TRBJ2-1	TRBV5-4	TGTGCCAGCAGCTTCCCAGCGGGAGGGCTCAATGAGCAGTTCTTC	CASSFPAGGLNEQFF
NA	TRBD1	TRBJ1-1	TRBV23-1	TGCGCCAGCAGTCCCACGACAGGGAAAGGTGAAGCTTTCTTT	CASSPTTGKGEAFF
NA	NA	TRBJ2-7	TRBV11-2	TGTGCCAGCACCGCGTTATCTCTGCTCTCCGACGAGCAGTACTTC	CASTALSLLSDEQYF
NA	NA	TRBJ1-5	TRBV20-1	TGCAGTGCTAGTGTCGGTGGGAGTTGGACTAATCAGCCCCAGCATTTT	CSASVGGSWTNQPQHF
NA	TRBD1	TRBJ1-6	TRBV6-2/TRBV6-3	TGTGCCAGCAGTTACTCCGGGACAGGGGGTTCACCCCTCCACTTT	CASSYSGTGGSPLHF
NA	NA	TRBJ1-2	TRBV10-3	TGTGCCATCGGGGGGTCTAACTATGGCTACACCTTC	CAIGGSNYGYTF
NA	NA	TRBJ1-2	TRBV5-8	TGTGCCAGCAGCTTGGTAGGGGCCTATGGCTACACCTTC	CASSLVGAYGYTF
few	TRBD1	TRBJ1-4	TRBV27	TGTGCCAGCAGTTTCCAGGGGGGTGAAAAACTGTTTTTT	CASSFQGGEKLFF
NA	TRBD2	TRBJ2-1	TRBV7-9	TGTGCCAGCAGCTTGGGACTAGCGGACAATGAGCAGTTCTTC	CASSLGLADNEQFF
many	TRBD1	TRBJ2-2	TRBV5-5	TGTGCCAGCAGCTTGGTCACAGGGGCGAACACCGGGGAGCTGTTTTTT	CASSLVTGANTGELFF
NA	TRBD1	TRBJ1-6	TRBV27	TGTGCCAGCAGTTTGACAGGGAGCTCCTATAATTCACCCCTCCACTTT	CASSLTGSSYNSPLHF
many	NA	TRBJ2-1	TRBV19	TGTGCCACGAAGACAGGAGCCTACAATGAGCAGTTCTTC	CATKTGAYNEQFF
NA	NA	TRBJ2-7	TRBV4-1	TGCGCCAGCAGCCAAGTAGGGGACTCCTACGAGCAGTACTTC	CASSQVGDSYEQYF
NA	TRBD2	TRBJ2-1	TRBV28	TGTGCCAGCACCGCCACTAGCGGGAGACCCTGGTGGTTCTTC	CASTATSGRPWWFF
NA	NA	TRBJ1-1	TRBV5-4	TGTGCCAGCAGCTTACAAGGGGCGAACACTGAAGCTTTCTTT	CASSLQGANTEAFF
NA	TRBD1	TRBJ2-1	TRBV7-9	TGTGCCAGCAGCTTAGGAGACAGGGGGAACGATGAGCAGTTCTTC	CASSLGDRGNDEQFF
once	NA	TRBJ2-5	TRBV5-4	TGTGCCAGCAGTCCGGCGGGCTTAGGGGAGACCCAGTACTTC	CASSPAGLGETQYF
few	NA	TRBJ1-1	TRBV11-3	TGTGCCAGCAGCTTGTCGGTGAACACTGAAGCTTTCTTT	CASSLSVNTEAFF
once	NA	TRBJ1-2	TRBV30	TGTGCCTGGAGTGTAATCTTAGGGGGGGGTTATGGCTACACCTTC	CAWSVILGGGYGYTF
NA	NA	TRBJ1-5	TRBV10-3	TGTGCCATCAGTGAGTCGAGAATCTTTAATCAGCCCCAGCATTTT	CAISESRIFNQPQHF
NA	TRBD1	TRBJ1-2	TRBV30	TGTGCCTGGAGTGTACGACAGGGAAGTTATGGCTACACCTTC	CAWSVRQGSYGYTF
NA	NA	TRBJ1-2	TRBV30	TGTGCCTGGAAGGGCAGGGATAACAGTGGCTACACCTTC	CAWKGRDNSGYTF
NA	NA	TRBJ2-6	TRBV7-9	TGTGCCAGCAGCTTAGAAGGGGTCGACTCTGGGGCCAACGTCCTGACTTTC	CASSLEGVDSGANVLTF
NA	TRBD1	TRBJ1-1	TRBV9	TGTGCCAGCAGCGTATCCTCGGACAGGGGGCCTACTGAAGCTTTCTTT	CASSVSSDRGPTEAFF
NA	TRBD2	TRBJ2-7	TRBV3-1/TRBV3-2	TGTGCCAGCAGCCGGACGGGACTAGCGGGAGGTACGAGGGGCGAGCAGTACTTC	CASSRTGLAGGTRGEQYF
few	NA	TRBJ2-5	TRBV9	TGTGCCAGCAGCGTTGGGGGACACCTCCAAGAGACCCAGTACTTC	CASSVGGHLQETQYF
once	NA	TRBJ2-6	TRBV19	TGTGCCAGTAGTAACCAGGGTGGGAACTCTGGGGCCAACGTCCTGACTTTC	CASSNQGGNSGANVLTF
NA	NA	TRBJ2-5	TRBV30	TGTGCCTGGAGTGTGGGGCTCCCAGAGACCCAGTACTTC	CAWSVGLPETQYF
NA	NA	TRBJ2-7	TRBV18	TGTGCCAGCTCCCCGGGACTGGGCTCCTACGAGCAGTACTTC	CASSPGLGSYEQYF
NA	NA	TRBJ1-1	TRBV6-5	TGTGCCAGTCCCGGATCAGGGAACACTGAAGCTTTCTTT	CASPGSGNTEAFF
NA	NA	TRBJ1-3	TRBV28	TGTGCCAGCAGTTTGTGGACAGCTGGAAACACCATATATTTT	CASSLWTAGNTIYF
few	NA	TRBJ2-2	TRBV5-5	TGTGCCAGCAGCCCTACGGTCACCGGGGAGCTGTTTTTT	CASSPTVTGELFF
NA	NA	TRBJ1-1	TRBV2	TGTGCCAGCAGTGACCCCCGGACATACGACACTGAAGCTTTCTTT	CASSDPRTYDTEAFF
NA	TRBD1	TRBJ1-2	TRBV5-4	TGTGCCAGCAGCTCGATACAGGGGATCGGAAGCTATGGCTACACCTTC	CASSSIQGIGSYGYTF
NA	TRBD2	TRBJ2-1	TRBV28	TGTGCCAGCAGGAAAGCGGGAGGGAACAATGAGCAGTTCTTC	CASRKAGGNNEQFF
NA	NA	TRBJ2-1	TRBV2	TGTGCCAGCAGCGATGAACTAGCAAGCTCCTACAATGAGCAGTTCTTC	CASSDELASSYNEQFF
NA	TRBD1	TRBJ1-5	TRBV2	TGTGCCAGCAGTAGGGCAGGGGGCATTCAGCCCCAGCATTTT	CASSRAGGIQPQHF
NA	TRBD2	TRBJ2-2	TRBV3-1/TRBV3-2	TGTGCCAGCAGCTCTCGGACTAGCGGGAGTACCGGGGAGCTGTTTTTT	CASSSRTSGSTGELFF
NA	NA	TRBJ2-1	TRBV5-1	TGCGCCAGCAGCCCCGGGAACGACAATGAGCAGTTCTTC	CASSPGNDNEQFF
few	TRBD1	TRBJ1-5	TRBV15	TGTGCCACCAGCATAGGACAGGCTGGGCAGCCCCAGCATTTT	CATSIGQAGQPQHF
NA	TRBD1	TRBJ1-2	TRBV18	TGTGCCAGCTCACCACGAGAAGGACAGGGGGGCTATGGCTACACCTTC	CASSPREGQGGYGYTF